This T cell receptor beta chain comes out of a study of T-cell reconstitution after alpha-beta-depleted transplantation in children. Overall study findings and caveats: A year post-transplant, T-cell counts and diversity derived mostly from newly produced T cells. There were reportedly several hundred expanded graft clones from which alpha-beta T cells came about two months after transplant. Some patients' high day-60 TCRbeta diversity was traced to surviving recipient T cells and thymic progenitors.

This clonotype was counted only a few times. Its antigen is unknown. The V end was cut by 4 bases, the J end by 5 bases, with 11 bases between. The CDR3 has 13 residues. Germline CDR1 and CDR2: SGHNT and YENEEA. As it was prepared, the TCRbeta library received unique molecular identifiers. A single record per CDR3 protein comes from TCRdb applying MiXCR to the PCR reads. Of about 290,000 distinct CDR3 sequences in the sample, about 9.5% were seen once. The sample was PBMCs, taken before TCRalphabeta/CD19-depleted stem cell transplant. This TCR was recovered from a boy under three years old with acute myeloid leukemia, due to receive a stem cell transplant. The V call is TRBV11-3, the J call TRBJ1-1; D remains ambiguous. The CDR3 is CASSSPLGTEAFF. In nucleotides, the CDR3 is TGTGCCAGCAGCTCCCCCCTGGGAACTGAAGCTTTCTTT.